Below, 9 T cell receptor beta chains from the same sample are listed, as sequenced in a study of PD-1 blockade in classical Hodgkin lymphoma. Described time point: newly diagnosed, previously untreated cHL patient sample. Purification of CD4+ T cells from thawed PBMCs was achieved by magnetic negative selection. TCRdb's copy holds only in-frame clones and misses some; the assay was immunoSEQ multiplex PCR. Among some 35,000 clones listed, around 88% were seen once. The specimen was CD4+ T cells from blood. These receptors came from a human donor with classical Hodgkin lymphoma.

The chain combines TRBV7-9 with TRBJ2-1; D call uncertain. The germline gives CDR1 SEHNR, CDR2 FQNEAQ (reference sequence). The CDR3 has 13 amino acids. Trimming stripped 2 bases from V and 8 bases from J, with 10 bases between. In nucleotides, the CDR3 is TGTGCCAGCAGCTTAAGCAGGCCGGATGAGCAGTTCTTC. Translated, it gives CASSLSRPDEQFF.

This rearrangement joins TRBV18 to TRBJ1-5; D gene uncertain. The CDR3 contains 16 residues. Germline V CDR1 and CDR2: KGHSH, LQKENI. V lost 1 base and J lost 2, with 12 bases in between. CDR3 loop: CASSPREVGGNQPQHF. CDR3 in DNA: TGTGCCAGCTCACCACGGGAGGTTGGCGGCAATCAGCCCCAGCATTTT.

The chain recombines TRBV7-9 with TRBJ2-5; D is tentatively TRBD1 or TRBD2 (5 bases each). Trimming pared 6 bases from V and 4 bases from J, leaving 21 bases between. CDR3 length: 16 residues. CDR1 is SEHNR and CDR2 is FQNEAQ in the germline V gene (reference sequence). DNA for the CDR3: TGTGCCAGCAGTTTAACAACCTTCGGGGACCGAGAGACCCAGTACTTC. Translation gives CASSLTTFGDRETQYF.

The gene calls are TRBV1 and TRBJ1-1; the tabulated D call, TRBD1, remains unverified against the DNA. TRBV1 is a pseudogene. The CDR3 loop spans 14 amino acids. CDR3 DNA sequence: TGCACCAGCATAGAATACAGGGGAAGCACTGAAGCTTTCTTT. This translates into CTSIEYRGSTEAFF.

The gene calls are TRBV12-2 and TRBJ2-7; the tabulated D call, TRBD2, remains unverified against the DNA. TRBV12-2 is designated a pseudogene. The length of the CDR3 is 17 residues. The CDR3 DNA sequence: TGTGCAAGTCGCCCGCAAAAATTAGCGGGGTGGGCCCACGAGCAGTACTTC. Translation gives CASRPQKLAGWAHEQYF.

The chain employs TRBV6-5 and TRBJ1-2; D may be TRBD1 (6 bases). The V gene's germline CDR1 is MNHEY and CDR2 SVGAGI. The CDR3 sequence is 15 residues long. With 4 bases removed from V and 0 bases from J, the gap between germline ends came to 12 bases. The CDR3 DNA is TGTGCCAGCAGTTCCACAGGGAATTCTAACTATGGCTACACCTTC. Protein sequence: CASSSTGNSNYGYTF.

This clone was counted between two and nine times. The chain employs TRBV4-1 and TRBJ2-2; D unresolved. Germline CDR1 and CDR2: MGHRA and YSYEKL. Between the trimmed V and J ends, which lost 4 bases and 6 bases, there was a span of 9 bases. The CDR3 runs 13 residues. The CDR3 protein is CASSPWVAGELFF. The CDR3 coding sequence is TGCGCCAGCAGCCCATGGGTGGCCGGGGAGCTGTTTTTT.

The V gene is TRBV30, the J gene TRBJ2-7; D gene ambiguous. Germline V CDR1 and CDR2: GTSNPN, SVGIG (reference sequence). This CDR3 is 14 amino acids long. Trimming left V 4 bases short and J 2 bases short, with 15 bases between. This CDR3 reads CAWTSVPTTYEQYF. DNA for the CDR3: TGTGCCTGGACCTCCGTTCCGACCACCTACGAGCAGTACTTC.

V is TRBV11-2 and J is TRBJ2-7, with D tentatively TRBD1 or TRBD2 (6 bases each). The length of the CDR3 is 15 residues. Germline CDR1 SGHAT, CDR2 FQNNGV. Trimming stripped 2 bases from V and 2 bases from J, with 13 bases between. CDR3 in DNA: TGTGCCAGCAGCTTACTCCCGGGGGCCGCCTACGAGCAGTACTTC. This sequence encodes CASSLLPGAAYEQYF.